The clone carrying this T cell receptor beta chain was picked up a small number of times. Its cognate antigen is unknown. This entry is derived from a study of spatial heterogeneity in lung cancer. TCR cDNA molecules each had a unique molecular identifier. TCRdb redid the calling of the 5' RACE reads with MiXCR, one entry per CDR3 protein. The sample has some 80,000 distinct CDR3 sequences; around 7.8% are singletons. This CDR3 is 15 amino acids long. V was trimmed by 1 base and J by 4 bases, leaving 12 bases between them. Per the germline V gene, CDR1 is SGHRS and CDR2 is YFSETQ. Time point: sample taken at primary tumor resection. Unsorted tumor, nontumor lung tissue or cryopreserved PBMC supplied the whole RNA. Findings and limits, study-wide: Ubiquitous expanded tumor TCRs surfaced in blood more at resection than they did at follow-up.

This clonotype was sampled from a male donor with early-stage non-small cell lung cancer. The input for sequencing was PBMCs, taken at surgery. The chain combines TRBV5-1 with TRBJ2-1; D call uncertain. The CDR3 DNA is TGCGCCAGCAGCTTGAATGGACGAATATACAATGAGCAGTTCTTC. Translation: CASSLNGRIYNEQFF.